This T cell receptor beta chain was identified during a study of blood T cell repertoires in COVID-19. In the study overall: The samples span acute and convalescent COVID-19 from the United States, Italy and Spain.

Comments on this clone: A read error may account for a junction end that differs from germline.

The CDR3 is 17 amino acids. Germline CDR1 LNHDA, CDR2 SQIVND (reference sequence). TCRdb keeps only in-frame clones here, not all; method: immunoSEQ multiplex PCR. The repertoire holds some 13,000 clones, with roughly 73% as singletons. Sequenced input: peripheral blood. The chain carries TRBV19 and TRBJ2-2, with 12 bases lining up with TRBD1. This receptor was obtained from a human donor in a cohort sampled during active COVID-19. The CDR3 nucleotides read TGTGCCAGTAGTATAGAGGGACAGGGGGCGAAGACCGGGGAGCTGTTTTTT. This sequence encodes CASSIEGQGAKTGELFF.